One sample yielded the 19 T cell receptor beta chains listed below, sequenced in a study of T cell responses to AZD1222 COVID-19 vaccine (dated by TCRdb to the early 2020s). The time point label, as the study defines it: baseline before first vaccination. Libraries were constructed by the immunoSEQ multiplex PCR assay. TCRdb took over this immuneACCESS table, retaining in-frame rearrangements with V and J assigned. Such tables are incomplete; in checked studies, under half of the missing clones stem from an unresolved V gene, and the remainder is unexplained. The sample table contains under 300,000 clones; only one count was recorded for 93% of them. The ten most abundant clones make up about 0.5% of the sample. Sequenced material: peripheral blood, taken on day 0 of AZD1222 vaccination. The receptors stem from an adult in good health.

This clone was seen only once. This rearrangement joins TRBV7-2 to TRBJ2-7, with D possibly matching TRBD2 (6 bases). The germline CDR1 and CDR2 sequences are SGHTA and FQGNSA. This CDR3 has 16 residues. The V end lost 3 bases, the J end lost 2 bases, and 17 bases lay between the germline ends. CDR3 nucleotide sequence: TGTGCCAGCAGCTTCTCGGGCGCGGGCGGGGCCTACGAGCAGTACTTC. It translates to CASSFSGAGGAYEQYF.

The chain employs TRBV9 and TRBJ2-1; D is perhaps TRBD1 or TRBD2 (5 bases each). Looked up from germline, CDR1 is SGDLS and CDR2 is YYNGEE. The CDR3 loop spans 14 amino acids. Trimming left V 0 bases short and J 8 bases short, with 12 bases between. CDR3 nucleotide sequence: TGTGCCAGCAGCGTAGCGGGGCGTACGTATGAGCAGTTCTTC. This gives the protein CASSVAGRTYEQFF.

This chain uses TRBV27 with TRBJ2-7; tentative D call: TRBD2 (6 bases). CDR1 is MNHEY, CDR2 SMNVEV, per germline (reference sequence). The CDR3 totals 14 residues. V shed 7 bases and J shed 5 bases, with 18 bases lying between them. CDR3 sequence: CASKRLALVDEQYF. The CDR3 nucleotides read TGTGCCAGCAAGCGGCTAGCGTTAGTCGACGAGCAGTACTTC.

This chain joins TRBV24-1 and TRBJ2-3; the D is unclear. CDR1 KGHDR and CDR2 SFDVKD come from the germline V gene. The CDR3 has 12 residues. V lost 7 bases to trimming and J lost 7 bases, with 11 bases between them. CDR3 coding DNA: TGTGCCACCAGCGACCAGCCAAATACGCAGTATTTT. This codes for CATSDQPNTQYF.

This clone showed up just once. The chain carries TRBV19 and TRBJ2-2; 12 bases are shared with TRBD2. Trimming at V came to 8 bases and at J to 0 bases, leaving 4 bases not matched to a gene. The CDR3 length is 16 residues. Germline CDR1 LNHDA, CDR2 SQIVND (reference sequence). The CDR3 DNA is TGTGCCAGTCAACTAGCGGGAGGCGCGAACACCGGGGAGCTGTTTTTT. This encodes CASQLAGGANTGELFF.

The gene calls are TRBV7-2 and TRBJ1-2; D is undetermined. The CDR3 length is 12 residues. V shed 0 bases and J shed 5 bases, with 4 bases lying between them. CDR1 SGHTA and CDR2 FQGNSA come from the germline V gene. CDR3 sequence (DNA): TGTGCCAGCAGCTTAGCGTCATATGGCTACACCTTC. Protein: CASSLASYGYTF. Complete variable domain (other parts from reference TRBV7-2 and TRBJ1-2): GAGVSQSPSNKVTEKGKDVELRCDPISGHTALYWYRQSLGQGLEFLIYFQGNSAPDKSGLPSDRFSAERTGGSVSTLTIQRTQQEDSAVYLCASSLASYGYTFGSGTRLTVV.

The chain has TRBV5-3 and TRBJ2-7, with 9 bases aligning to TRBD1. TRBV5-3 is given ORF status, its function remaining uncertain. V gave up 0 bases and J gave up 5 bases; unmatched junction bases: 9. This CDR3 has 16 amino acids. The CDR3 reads CARSLAVWTGVNEQYF. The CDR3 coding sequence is TGTGCCAGAAGCTTGGCGGTGTGGACAGGGGTCAACGAGCAGTACTTC.

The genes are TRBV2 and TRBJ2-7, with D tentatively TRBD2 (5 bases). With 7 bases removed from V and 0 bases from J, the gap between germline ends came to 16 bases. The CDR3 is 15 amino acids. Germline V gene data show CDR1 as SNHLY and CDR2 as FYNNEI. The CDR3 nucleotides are TGTGCCAGCACCCCCTTCCGGGGAAGCTCCTACGAGCAGTACTTC. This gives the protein CASTPFRGSSYEQYF.

The CDR3 region is CATWGTGELFF. The CDR3, as DNA: TGTGCCACCTGGGGGACCGGGGAGCTGTTTTTT. The V call is TRBV7-9, the J call TRBJ2-2; D is perhaps TRBD1 or TRBD2 (5 bases each). The CDR3 has 11 residues. Trimming left V 10 bases short and J 5 bases short, with 8 bases between. Germline V gene sequence: CDR1 SEHNR, CDR2 FQNEAQ (reference sequence).

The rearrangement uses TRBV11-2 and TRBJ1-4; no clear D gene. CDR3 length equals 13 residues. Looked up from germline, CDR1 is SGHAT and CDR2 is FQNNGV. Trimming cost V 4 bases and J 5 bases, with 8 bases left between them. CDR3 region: CASSSLRNEKLFF. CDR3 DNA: TGTGCCAGCAGCTCCCTACGGAATGAAAAACTGTTTTTT.

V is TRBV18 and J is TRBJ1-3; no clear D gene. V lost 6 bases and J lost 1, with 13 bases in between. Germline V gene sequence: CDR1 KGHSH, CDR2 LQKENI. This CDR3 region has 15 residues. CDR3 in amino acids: CASSLSDGSGNTIYF. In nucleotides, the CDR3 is TGTGCCAGCTCTCTATCCGATGGGTCTGGAAACACCATATATTTT.

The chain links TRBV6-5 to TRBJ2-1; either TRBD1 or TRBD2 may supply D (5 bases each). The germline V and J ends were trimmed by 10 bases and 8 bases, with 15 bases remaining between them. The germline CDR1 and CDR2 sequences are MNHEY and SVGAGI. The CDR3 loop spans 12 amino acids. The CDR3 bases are TGTGCCACCGCACCGGGACCCCATGAGCAGTTCTTC. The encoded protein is CATAPGPHEQFF.

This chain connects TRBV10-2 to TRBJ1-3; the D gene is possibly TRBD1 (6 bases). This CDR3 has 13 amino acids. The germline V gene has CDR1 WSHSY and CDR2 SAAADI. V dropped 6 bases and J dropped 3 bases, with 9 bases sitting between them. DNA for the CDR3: TGCGCCAGCAGACAGGGTGGTGGAAACACCATATATTTT. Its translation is CASRQGGGNTIYF.

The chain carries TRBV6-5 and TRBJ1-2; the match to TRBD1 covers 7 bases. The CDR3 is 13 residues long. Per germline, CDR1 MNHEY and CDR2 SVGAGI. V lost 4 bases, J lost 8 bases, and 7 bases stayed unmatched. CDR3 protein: CASSLGQENGYTF. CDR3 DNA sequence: TGTGCCAGCAGTTTAGGACAGGAGAACGGCTACACCTTC.

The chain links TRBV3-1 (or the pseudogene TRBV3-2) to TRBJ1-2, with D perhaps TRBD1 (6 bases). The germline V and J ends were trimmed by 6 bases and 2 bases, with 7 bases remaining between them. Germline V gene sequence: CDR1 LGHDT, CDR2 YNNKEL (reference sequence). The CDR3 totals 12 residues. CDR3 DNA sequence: TGTGCCAGCAGGGACAGCAACTATGGCTACACCTTC. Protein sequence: CASRDSNYGYTF.

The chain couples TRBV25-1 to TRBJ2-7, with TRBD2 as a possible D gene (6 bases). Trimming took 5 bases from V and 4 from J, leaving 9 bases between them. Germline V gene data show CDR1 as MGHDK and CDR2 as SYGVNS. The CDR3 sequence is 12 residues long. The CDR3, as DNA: TGTGCCAGCAGTTGGGCGGGGTACGAGCAGTACTTC. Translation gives CASSWAGYEQYF.

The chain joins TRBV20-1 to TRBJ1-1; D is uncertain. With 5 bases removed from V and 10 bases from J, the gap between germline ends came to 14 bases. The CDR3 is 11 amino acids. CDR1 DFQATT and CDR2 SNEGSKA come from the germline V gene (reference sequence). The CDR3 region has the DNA TGCAGTGCTCCGAGCCAGGTTATAGCTTTCTTT. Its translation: CSAPSQVIAFF.

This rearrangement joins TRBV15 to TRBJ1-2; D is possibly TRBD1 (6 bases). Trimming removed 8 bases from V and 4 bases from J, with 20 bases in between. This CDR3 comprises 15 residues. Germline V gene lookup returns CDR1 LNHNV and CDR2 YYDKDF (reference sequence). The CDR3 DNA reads TGTGCCACCGCACCTGTACCCCGGGACACCTATGGCTACACCTTC. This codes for CATAPVPRDTYGYTF.

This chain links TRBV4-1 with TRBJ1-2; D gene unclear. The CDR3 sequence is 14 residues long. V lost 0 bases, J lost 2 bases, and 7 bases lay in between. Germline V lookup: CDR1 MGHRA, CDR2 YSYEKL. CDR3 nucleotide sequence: TGCGCCAGCAGCCAAGAACCGGGGAACTATGGCTACACCTTC. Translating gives CASSQEPGNYGYTF.